One TCR beta chain is described in this entry. The antigen is undetermined. This sample is part of a study of shared clonotypes between healthy human individuals. Germline values: CDR1 MGHDK, CDR2 SYGVNS. This CDR3 is 13 amino acids long. V lost 4 bases and J 1 base, leaving 4 bases between the germline ends. The method was immunoSEQ multiplex PCR; TCRdb's version includes in-frame clones alone and lacks a portion of them. The sample includes hundreds of thousands of clones, nearly 98% of them seen just once. Positive CCR7 selection of CD45RO-negative cells yielded the naive CD8 cells, and terminally differentiated effector memory CD45RA+ cells were excluded. Findings and limits, study-wide: Depth of sequencing was expected to influence donor clonotype sharing. Naive subsets usually exceeded memory subsets in estimated richness.

The TCR originated in a man aged 30 to 39 in good health. Sequenced material: naive CD8+ T cells sorted from blood. J is TRBJ2-2 and V is TRBV25-1; D is unresolved. The DNA for the CDR3 is TGTGCCAGCAGTGCGGAGAACACCGGGGAGCTGTTTTTT. This sequence encodes CASSAENTGELFF.